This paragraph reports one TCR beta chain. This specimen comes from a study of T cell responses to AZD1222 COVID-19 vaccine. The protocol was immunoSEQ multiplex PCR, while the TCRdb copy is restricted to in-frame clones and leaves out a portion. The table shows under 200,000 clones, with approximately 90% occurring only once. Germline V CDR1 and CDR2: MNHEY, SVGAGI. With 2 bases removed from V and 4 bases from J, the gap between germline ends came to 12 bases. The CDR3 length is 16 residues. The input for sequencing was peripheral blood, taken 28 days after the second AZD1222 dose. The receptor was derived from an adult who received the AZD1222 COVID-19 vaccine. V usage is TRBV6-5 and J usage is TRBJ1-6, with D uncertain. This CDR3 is CASSYDPVRYNSPLHF. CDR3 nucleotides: TGTGCCAGCAGTTACGATCCGGTACGATATAATTCACCCCTCCACTTT.